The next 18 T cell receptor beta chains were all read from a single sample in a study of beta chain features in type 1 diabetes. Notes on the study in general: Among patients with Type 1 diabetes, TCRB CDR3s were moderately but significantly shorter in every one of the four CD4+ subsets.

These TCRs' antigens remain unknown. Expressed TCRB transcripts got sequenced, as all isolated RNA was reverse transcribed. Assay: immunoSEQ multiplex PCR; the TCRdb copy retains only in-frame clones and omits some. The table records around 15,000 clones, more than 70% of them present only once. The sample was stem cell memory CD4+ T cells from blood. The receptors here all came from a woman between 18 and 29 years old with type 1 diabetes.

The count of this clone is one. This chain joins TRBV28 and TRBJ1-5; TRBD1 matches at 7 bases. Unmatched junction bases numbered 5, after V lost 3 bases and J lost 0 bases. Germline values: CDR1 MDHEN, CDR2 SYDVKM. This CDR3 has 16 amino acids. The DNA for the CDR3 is TGTGCCAGCAGTTTCCTTAGGACAGGTAGCAATCAGCCCCAGCATTTT. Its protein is CASSFLRTGSNQPQHF.

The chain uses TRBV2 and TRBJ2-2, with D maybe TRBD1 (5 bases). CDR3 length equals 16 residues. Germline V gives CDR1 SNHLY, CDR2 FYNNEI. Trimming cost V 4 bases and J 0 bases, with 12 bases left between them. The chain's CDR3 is CASSVQGTSNTGELFF. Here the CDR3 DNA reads TGTGCCAGCAGTGTCCAGGGCACTTCGAACACCGGGGAGCTGTTTTTT.

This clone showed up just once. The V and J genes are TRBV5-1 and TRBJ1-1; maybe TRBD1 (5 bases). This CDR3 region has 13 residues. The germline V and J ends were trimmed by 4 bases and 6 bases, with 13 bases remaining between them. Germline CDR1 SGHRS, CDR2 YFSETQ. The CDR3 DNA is TGCGCCAGCAGCGGAAGCAGGGTCCCTGAAGCTTTCTTT. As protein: CASSGSRVPEAFF. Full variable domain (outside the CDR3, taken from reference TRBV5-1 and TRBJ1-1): KAGVTQTPRYLIKTRGQQVTLSCSPISGHRSVSWYQQTPGQGLQFLFEYFSETQRNKGNFPGRFSGRQFSNSRSEMNVSTLELGDSALYLCASSGSRVPEAFFGQGTRLTVV.

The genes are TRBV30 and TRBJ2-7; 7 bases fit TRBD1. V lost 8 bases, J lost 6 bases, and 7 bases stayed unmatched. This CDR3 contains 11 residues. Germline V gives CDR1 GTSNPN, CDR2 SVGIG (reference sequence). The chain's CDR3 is CAGYTGVEQYF. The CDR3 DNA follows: TGTGCCGGCTACACAGGGGTCGAGCAGTACTTC.

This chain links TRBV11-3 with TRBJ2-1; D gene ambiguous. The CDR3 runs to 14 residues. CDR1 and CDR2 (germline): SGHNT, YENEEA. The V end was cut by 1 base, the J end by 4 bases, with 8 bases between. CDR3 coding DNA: TGTGCCAGCAGCTTAGGTGTTTTATACAATGAGCAGTTCTTC. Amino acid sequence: CASSLGVLYNEQFF.

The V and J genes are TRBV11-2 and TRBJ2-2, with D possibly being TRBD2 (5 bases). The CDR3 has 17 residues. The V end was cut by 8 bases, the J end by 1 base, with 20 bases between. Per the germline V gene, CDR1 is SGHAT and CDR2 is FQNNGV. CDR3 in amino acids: CASHPTSRTWNTGELFF. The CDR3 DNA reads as TGTGCCAGCCATCCCACCTCCCGGACTTGGAACACCGGGGAGCTGTTTTTT.

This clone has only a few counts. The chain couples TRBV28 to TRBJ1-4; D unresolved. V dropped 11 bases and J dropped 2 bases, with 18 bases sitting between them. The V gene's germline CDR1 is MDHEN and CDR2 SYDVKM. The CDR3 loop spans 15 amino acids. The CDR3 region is CAARSPRSTNEKLFF. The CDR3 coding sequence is TGTGCCGCACGGAGCCCTCGGAGCACTAATGAAAAACTGTTTTTT.

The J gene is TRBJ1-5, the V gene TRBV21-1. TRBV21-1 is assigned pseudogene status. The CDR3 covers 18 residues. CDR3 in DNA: TGTGCCAGCAGCTTACACCCCCCGGATCCGGGGGAAACTCAGCCCCAGCATTTT. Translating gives CASSLHPPDPGETQPQHF.

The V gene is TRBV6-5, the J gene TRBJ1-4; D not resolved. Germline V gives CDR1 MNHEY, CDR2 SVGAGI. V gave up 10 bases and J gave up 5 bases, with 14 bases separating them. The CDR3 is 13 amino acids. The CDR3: CATSRTPNEKLFF. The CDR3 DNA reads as TGTGCCACCAGCCGAACTCCAAATGAAAAACTGTTTTTT.

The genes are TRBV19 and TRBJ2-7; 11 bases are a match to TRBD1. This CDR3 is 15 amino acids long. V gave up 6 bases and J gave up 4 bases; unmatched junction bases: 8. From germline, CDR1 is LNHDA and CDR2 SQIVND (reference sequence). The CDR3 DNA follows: TGTGCCAGTAGACGGGCAGGACAGGGGGCATACGAGCAGTACTTC. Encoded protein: CASRRAGQGAYEQYF. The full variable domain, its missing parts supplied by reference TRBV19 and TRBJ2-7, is DGGITQSPKYLFRKEGQNVTLSCEQNLNHDAMYWYRQDPGQGLRLIYYSQIVNDFQKGDIAEGYSVSREKKESFPLTVTSAQKNPTAFYLCASRRAGQGAYEQYFGPGTRLTVT.

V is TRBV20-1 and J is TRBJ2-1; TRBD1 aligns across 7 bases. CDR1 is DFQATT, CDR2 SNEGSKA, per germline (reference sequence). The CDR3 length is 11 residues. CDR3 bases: TGCGCCCCGGGACAGTACAATGAGCAGTTCTTC. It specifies CAPGQYNEQFF.

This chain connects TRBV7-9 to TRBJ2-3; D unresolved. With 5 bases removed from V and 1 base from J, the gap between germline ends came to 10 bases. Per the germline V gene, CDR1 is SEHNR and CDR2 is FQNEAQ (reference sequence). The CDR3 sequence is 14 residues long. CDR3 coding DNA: TGTGCCAGCAGCCTACGGAGCCGCACAGATACGCAGTATTTT. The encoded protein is CASSLRSRTDTQYF.

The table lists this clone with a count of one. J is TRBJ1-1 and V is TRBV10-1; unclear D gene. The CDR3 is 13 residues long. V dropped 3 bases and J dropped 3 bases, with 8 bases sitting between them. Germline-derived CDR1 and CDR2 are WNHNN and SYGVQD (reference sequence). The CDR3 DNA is TGCGCCAGCAGTGATCGGTTTTACACTGAAGCTTTCTTT. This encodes CASSDRFYTEAFF.

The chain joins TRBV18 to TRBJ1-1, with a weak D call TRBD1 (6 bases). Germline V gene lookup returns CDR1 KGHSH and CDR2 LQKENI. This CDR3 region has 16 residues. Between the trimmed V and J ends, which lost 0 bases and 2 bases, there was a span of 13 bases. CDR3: CASSPPAGGRNTEAFF. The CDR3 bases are TGTGCCAGCTCACCACCGGCGGGGGGCCGTAACACTGAAGCTTTCTTT.

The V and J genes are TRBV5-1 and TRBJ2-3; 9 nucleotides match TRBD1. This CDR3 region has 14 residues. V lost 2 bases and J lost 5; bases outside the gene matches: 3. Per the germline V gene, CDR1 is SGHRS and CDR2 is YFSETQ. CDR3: CASSFYRGQDTQYF. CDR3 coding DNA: TGCGCCAGCAGCTTTTACAGGGGGCAAGATACGCAGTATTTT.

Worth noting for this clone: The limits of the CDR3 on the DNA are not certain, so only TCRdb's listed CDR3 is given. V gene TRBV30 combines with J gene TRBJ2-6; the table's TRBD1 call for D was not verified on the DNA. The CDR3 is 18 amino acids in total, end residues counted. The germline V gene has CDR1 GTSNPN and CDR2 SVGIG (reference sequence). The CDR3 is CAWMGTPHWGSGANVLAF.

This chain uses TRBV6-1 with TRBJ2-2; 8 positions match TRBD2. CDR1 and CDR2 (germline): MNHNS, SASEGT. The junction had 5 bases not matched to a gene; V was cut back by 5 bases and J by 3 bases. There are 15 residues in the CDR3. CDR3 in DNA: TGTGCCAGCAGTCCCCGGGGGGGGTACACCGGGGAGCTGTTTTTT. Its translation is CASSPRGGYTGELFF.

CDR3 loop: CASSVGEEHNTGELFF. The CDR3 DNA is TGTGCCAGCAGCGTAGGGGAGGAACACAACACCGGGGAGCTGTTTTTT. This rearrangement joins TRBV9 to TRBJ2-2, with D maybe TRBD2 (6 bases). Trimming took 0 bases from V and 2 from J, leaving 11 bases between them. CDR3 size: 16 residues. Germline V gene data show CDR1 as SGDLS and CDR2 as YYNGEE.